One sample yielded the 10 T cell receptor beta chains listed below, sequenced in a study of OX40 agonist ivuxolimab in advanced cancers. The method was immunoSEQ multiplex PCR; TCRdb's version includes in-frame clones alone and lacks a portion of them. The data show about 83,000 clones, with 91% seen just once and 8.4% held by the top ten. Sequencing was performed on CD4+ or CD8+ T cells sorted from blood, taken in a trial of the OX40 agonist ivuxolimab. These receptors were collected from an adult with an advanced solid tumor such as melanoma, head and neck, liver or kidney cancer.

The chain combines TRBV28 with TRBJ2-7; D not resolved. V dropped 3 bases and J dropped 2 bases, with 2 bases sitting between them. Germline V lookup: CDR1 MDHEN, CDR2 SYDVKM. The CDR3 spans 11 residues. The CDR3 sequence: CASSFTYEQYF. The CDR3 bases are TGTGCCAGCAGTTTCACCTACGAGCAGTACTTC.

The chain has TRBV30 and TRBJ1-3; no clear D. Germline V gene sequence: CDR1 GTSNPN, CDR2 SVGIG (reference sequence). The CDR3 totals 13 residues. The V end was cut by 5 bases, the J end by 0 bases, with 8 bases between. The CDR3 coding sequence is TGTGCCTGGGACTTAGGCTCTGGAAACACCATATATTTT. Translated, it gives CAWDLGSGNTIYF.

A note on this clone: This sample also contains other DNA sequences that code for the same CDR3. The chain carries TRBV9 and TRBJ2-5; no definite D call. Germline CDR1 is SGDLS and CDR2 is YYNGEE. V lost 2 bases to trimming and J lost 0 bases, with 2 bases between them. This CDR3 has 12 residues. CDR3 coding DNA: TGTGCCAGCAGCGTTGACCAAGAGACCCAGTACTTC. Amino acids: CASSVDQETQYF.

The J gene is TRBJ1-5, the V gene TRBV4-2; 8 positions agree with TRBD1. V shed 0 bases, J shed 7 bases, and the junction held 5 bases outside the gene matches. This CDR3 has 15 residues. Germline V CDR1 and CDR2: LGHNA, YNFKEQ. CDR3 in amino acids: CASSQEQGVIQPQHF. The CDR3 nucleotides are TGTGCCAGCAGCCAAGAACAGGGGGTAATCCAGCCCCAGCATTTT.

This clone turned up a few times. V and J are TRBV6-5 and TRBJ1-4; 7 positions match TRBD1. This CDR3 comprises 14 residues. The J segment lost 8 bases and the V segment lost 2 bases, leaving 5 bases of the junction unmatched. Germline assignment: CDR1 MNHEY and CDR2 SVGAGI. DNA of the CDR3: TGTGCCAGCAGTTACAGGGGGCTAGGGGAAAAACTGTTTTTT. Encoded protein: CASSYRGLGEKLFF.

This clone was picked up one time. CDR3 protein: CASSVGGSENYGYTF. CDR3 in DNA: TGTGCCAGCAGCGTAGGAGGATCGGAGAACTATGGCTACACCTTC. The chain employs TRBV9 and TRBJ1-2, with unresolved D. Germline CDR1 SGDLS, CDR2 YYNGEE. The CDR3 has 15 residues. The V gene lost 0 bases and the J gene lost 2 bases, with 11 bases spanning the gap.

The chain is built from TRBV11-3 and TRBJ2-7; tentatively, D is TRBD1 or TRBD2 (6 bases each). CDR3 length: 13 residues. The V end was cut by 5 bases, the J end by 3 bases, with 11 bases between. Germline V CDR1 and CDR2: SGHNT, YENEEA. The CDR3 coding sequence is TGTGCCAGCAGCGTCGGGGGCCACTACGAGCAGTACGTC. It translates to CASSVGGHYEQYV.

The chain carries TRBV27 and TRBJ1-5; no clear D gene. The CDR3 has 16 residues. Germline V gene lookup returns CDR1 MNHEY and CDR2 SMNVEV (reference sequence). V lost 5 bases and J 6 bases, leaving 20 bases between the germline ends. The CDR3 spells CASSLAGSTPRQPQHF. In DNA form, the CDR3 reads TGTGCCAGCAGTCTGGCCGGATCCACTCCCCGTCAGCCCCAGCATTTT.

The chain recombines TRBV4-1 with TRBJ1-1, with TRBD1 as a possible D gene (6 bases). V was pared by 6 bases and J by 1 base, with 15 bases between. Germline CDR1 is MGHRA and CDR2 is YSYEKL. The CDR3 length is 15 residues. Written as DNA, the CDR3 is TGCGCCAGCAGTTTTACAGGGCGGTCGAACACTGAAGCTTTCTTT. It encodes CASSFTGRSNTEAFF.

The chain combines TRBV27 with TRBJ2-4, with 11 bases fitting TRBD1. Looked up from germline, CDR1 is MNHEY and CDR2 is SMNVEV (reference sequence). CDR3 length equals 15 residues. V lost 6 bases, J lost 7 bases, and 8 bases stayed unmatched. The CDR3 region is CASSRTGGLTNIQYF. The CDR3 nucleotides are TGTGCCAGCAGCCGGACAGGGGGCCTGACGAACATTCAGTACTTC.